This T cell receptor (beta chain) was sequenced in a study of blood T cell repertoires in COVID-19. Study overall: Sources were T cells, B-cell-depleted T cells, or PBMCs; the material itself was cDNA or gDNA.

Methods used by the authors: Counts of nucleated cells, estimated from reference gene primer amplification, were obtained. The assay was immunoSEQ multiplex PCR, and TCRdb's table has in-frame clones only and misses some. V, J and clone size are taken as reported in that table, and D and trimming were inferred from the DNA itself. This repertoire shows roughly 250,000 clones, about nine tenths found once; its top ten account for over 3.5%. Germline CDR1 reads SGHRS; CDR2 reads YFSETQ. Trimming left V 0 bases short and J 0 bases short, with 11 bases between. CDR3 length: 16 amino acids. The specimen was peripheral blood. This TCR derives from a middle-aged woman with acute or convalescent COVID-19. The chain combines TRBV5-1 with TRBJ2-3; no clear D. The CDR3 region is CASSLGRVPSTDTQYF. CDR3 nucleotide sequence: TGCGCCAGCAGCTTGGGACGGGTACCTAGCACAGATACGCAGTATTTT.